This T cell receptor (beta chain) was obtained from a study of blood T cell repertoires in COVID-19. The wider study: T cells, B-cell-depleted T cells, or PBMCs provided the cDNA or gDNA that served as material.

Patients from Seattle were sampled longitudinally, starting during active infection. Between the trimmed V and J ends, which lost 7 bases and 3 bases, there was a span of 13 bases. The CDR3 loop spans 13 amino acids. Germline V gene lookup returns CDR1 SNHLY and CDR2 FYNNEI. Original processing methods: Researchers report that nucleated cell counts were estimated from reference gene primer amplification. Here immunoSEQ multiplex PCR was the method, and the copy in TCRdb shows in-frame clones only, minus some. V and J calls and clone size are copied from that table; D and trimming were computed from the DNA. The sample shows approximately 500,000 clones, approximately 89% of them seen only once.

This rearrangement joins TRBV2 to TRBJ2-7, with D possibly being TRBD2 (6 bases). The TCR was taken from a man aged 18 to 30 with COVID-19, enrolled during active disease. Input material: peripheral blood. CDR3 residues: CASTQSGVYEQYF. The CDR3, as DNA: TGTGCCAGCACCCAGTCGGGGGTCTACGAGCAGTACTTC.